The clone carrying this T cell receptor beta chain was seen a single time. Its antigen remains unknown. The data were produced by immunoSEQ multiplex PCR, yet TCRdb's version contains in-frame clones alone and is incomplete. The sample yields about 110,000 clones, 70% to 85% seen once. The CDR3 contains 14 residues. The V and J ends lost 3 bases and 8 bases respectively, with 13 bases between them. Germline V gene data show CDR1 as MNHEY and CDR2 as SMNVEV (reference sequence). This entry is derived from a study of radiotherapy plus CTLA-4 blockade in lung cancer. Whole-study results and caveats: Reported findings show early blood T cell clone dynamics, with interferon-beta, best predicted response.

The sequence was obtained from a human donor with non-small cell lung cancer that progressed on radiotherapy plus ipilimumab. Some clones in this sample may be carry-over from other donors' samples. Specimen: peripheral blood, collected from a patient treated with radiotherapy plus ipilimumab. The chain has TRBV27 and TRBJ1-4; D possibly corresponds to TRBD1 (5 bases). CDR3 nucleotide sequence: TGTGCCAGCAGTTTTTTGGGGACGGAAGAAAAACTGTTTTTT. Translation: CASSFLGTEEKLFF.